Sequencing of this T cell receptor beta chain was carried out in a study of T cell repertoires in cytomegalovirus infection. Background on the study: Selection of CMV epitopes for the study included recently identified HLA-C-restricted and well-studied HLA-B-restricted ones. Carrying CMV and the relevant HLA type showed in public TCR beta signatures. General study points: HLA-C-restricted CMV clonotypes gave the most frequent clonotype in two of eight donors. Totalled public TCR beta family frequency picked out people who carried CMV plus the relevant HLA.

TCRdb reanalysed the reads using MiXCR and keeps one entry per CDR3 protein. The sample comprises approximately 1,000,000 distinct CDR3 sequences, roughly a third of which are singletons, and 13% rests with the top ten. The CDR3 totals 13 residues. Germline V gene lookup returns CDR1 KGHSH and CDR2 LQKENI. Losses at the gene ends were 6 bases for V and 5 bases for J; bases not matched to a gene: 4. Regarding this clonotype: Its target is not known.

This sequence originates from a human donor in good health (CMV status not recorded). Some clones in this sample may be carry-over from other donors' samples. The chain combines TRBV18 with TRBJ2-3; 8 bases align to TRBD1. The sample consisted of cultured CD8+ T cells from PBMCs, taken from culture after CMV antigen stimulation. CDR3 residues: CASSKTGEDTQYF. CDR3 coding DNA: TGTGCCAGCTCGAAGACAGGGGAAGATACGCAGTATTTT.